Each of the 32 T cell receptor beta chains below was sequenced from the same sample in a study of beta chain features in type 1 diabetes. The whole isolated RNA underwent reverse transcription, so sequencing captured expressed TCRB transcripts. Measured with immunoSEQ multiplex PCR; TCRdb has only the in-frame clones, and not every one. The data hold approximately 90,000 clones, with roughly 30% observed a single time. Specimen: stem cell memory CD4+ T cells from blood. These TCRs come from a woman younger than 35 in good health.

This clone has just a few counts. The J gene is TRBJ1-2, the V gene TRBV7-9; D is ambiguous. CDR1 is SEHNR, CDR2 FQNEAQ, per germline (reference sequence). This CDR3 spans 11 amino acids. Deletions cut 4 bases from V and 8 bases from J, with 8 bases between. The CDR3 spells CASSSERGYTF. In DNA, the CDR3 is TGTGCCAGCAGCTCGGAGCGGGGCTACACCTTC.

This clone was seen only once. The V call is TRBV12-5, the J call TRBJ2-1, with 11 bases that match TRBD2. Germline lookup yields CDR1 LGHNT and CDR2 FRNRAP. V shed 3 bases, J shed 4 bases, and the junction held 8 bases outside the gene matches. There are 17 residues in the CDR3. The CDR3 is CASGFLAGTSGYNEQFF. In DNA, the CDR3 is TGTGCTAGTGGTTTCCTTGCCGGGACTAGCGGATACAATGAGCAGTTCTTC.

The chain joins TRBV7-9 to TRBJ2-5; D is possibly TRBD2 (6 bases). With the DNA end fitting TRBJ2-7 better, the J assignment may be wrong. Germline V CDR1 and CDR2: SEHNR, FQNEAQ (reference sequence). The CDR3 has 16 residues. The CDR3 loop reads CASSPPGTPSPYEQYF. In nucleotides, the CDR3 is TGTGCCAGCAGCCCCCCCGGGACTCCTTCCCCCTACGAGCAGTACTTC.

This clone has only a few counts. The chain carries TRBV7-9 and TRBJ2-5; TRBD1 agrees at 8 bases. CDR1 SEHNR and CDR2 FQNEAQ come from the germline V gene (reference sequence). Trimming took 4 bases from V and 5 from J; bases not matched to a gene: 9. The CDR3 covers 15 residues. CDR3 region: CASSSPRTGWETQYF. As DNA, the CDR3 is TGTGCCAGCAGCTCTCCCCGGACAGGGTGGGAGACCCAGTACTTC.

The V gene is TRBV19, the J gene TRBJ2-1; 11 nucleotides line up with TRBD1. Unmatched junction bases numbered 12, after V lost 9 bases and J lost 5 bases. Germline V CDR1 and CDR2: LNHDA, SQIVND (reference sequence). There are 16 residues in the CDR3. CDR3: CASSPEGTGGNNEQFF. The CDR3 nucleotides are TGTGCCAGCTCGCCGGAAGGGACAGGGGGGAACAATGAGCAGTTCTTC.

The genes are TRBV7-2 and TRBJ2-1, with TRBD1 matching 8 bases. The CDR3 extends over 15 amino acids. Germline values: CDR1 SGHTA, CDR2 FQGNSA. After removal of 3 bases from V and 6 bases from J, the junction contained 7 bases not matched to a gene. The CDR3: CASSFYGQGSNEQFF. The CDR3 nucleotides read TGTGCCAGCAGCTTCTATGGACAGGGATCCAATGAGCAGTTCTTC.

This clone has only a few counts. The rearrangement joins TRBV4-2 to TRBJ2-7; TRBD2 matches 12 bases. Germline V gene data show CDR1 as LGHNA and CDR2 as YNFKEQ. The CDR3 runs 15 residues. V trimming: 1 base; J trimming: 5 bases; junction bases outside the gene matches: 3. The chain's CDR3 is CASSQGLAGANEQYF. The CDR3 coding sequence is TGTGCCAGCAGCCAAGGACTAGCGGGAGCGAACGAGCAGTACTTC.

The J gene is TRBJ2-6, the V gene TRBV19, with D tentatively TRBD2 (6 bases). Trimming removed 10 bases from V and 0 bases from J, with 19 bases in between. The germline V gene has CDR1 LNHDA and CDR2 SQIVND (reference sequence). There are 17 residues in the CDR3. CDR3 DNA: TGTGCCACTAGAACCGGGACTGGGACCTCTGGGGCCAACGTCCTGACTTTC. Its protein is CATRTGTGTSGANVLTF.

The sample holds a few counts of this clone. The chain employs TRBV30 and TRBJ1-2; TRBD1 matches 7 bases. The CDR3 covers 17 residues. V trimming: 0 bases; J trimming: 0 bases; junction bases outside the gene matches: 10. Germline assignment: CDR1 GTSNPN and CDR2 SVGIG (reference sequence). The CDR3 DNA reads TGTGCCTGGAGTGTACCGGGAGGGGGCCCTGCTAACTATGGCTACACCTTC. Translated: CAWSVPGGGPANYGYTF.

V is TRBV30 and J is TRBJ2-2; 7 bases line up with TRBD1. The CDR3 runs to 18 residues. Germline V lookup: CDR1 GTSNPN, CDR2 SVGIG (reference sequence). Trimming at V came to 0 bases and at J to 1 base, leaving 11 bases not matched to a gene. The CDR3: CAWSVLRGTALNTGELFF. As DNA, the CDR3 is TGTGCCTGGAGTGTACTAAGGGGGACAGCGCTGAACACCGGGGAGCTGTTTTTT.

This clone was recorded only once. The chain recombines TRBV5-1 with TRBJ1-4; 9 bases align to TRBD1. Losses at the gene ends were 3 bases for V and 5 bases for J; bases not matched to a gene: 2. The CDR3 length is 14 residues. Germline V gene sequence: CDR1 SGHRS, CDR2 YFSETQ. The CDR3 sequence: CASSYGQGNEKLFF. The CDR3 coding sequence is TGCGCCAGCAGCTACGGACAGGGGAATGAAAAACTGTTTTTT.

The CDR3 DNA follows: TGTGCCAGCAGTTACGGAGCGGGAGTGGGGAATGAGCAGTTCTTC. Translation: CASSYGAGVGNEQFF. The gene calls are TRBV6-5 and TRBJ2-1, with 8 bases that match TRBD2. From germline, CDR1 is MNHEY and CDR2 SVGAGI. The J segment lost 7 bases and the V segment lost 2 bases, leaving 7 bases of the junction unmatched. The CDR3 runs to 15 residues.

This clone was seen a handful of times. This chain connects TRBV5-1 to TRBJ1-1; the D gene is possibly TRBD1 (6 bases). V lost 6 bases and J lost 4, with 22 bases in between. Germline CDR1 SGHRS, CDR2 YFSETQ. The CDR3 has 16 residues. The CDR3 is CASNHGGGARGTEAFF. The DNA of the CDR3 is TGCGCCAGCAACCACGGCGGGGGGGCCCGCGGCACTGAAGCTTTCTTT.

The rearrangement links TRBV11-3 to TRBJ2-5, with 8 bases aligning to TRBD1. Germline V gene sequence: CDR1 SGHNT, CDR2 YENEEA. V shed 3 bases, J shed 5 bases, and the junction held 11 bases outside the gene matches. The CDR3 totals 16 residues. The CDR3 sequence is CASSFSTGVMEETQYF. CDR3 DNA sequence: TGTGCCAGCAGCTTCTCGACAGGGGTCATGGAGGAGACCCAGTACTTC.

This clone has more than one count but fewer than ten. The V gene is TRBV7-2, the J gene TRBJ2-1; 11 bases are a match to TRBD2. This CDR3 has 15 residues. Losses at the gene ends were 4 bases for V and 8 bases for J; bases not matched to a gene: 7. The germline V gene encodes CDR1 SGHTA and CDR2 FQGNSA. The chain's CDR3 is CASSSSLAGADEQFF. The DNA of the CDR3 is TGTGCCAGCAGCTCCTCACTAGCGGGAGCTGATGAGCAGTTCTTC.

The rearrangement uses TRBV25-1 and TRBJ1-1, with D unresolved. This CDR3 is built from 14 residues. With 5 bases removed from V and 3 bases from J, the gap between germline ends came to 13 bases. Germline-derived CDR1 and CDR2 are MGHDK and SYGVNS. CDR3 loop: CASSSTGKDTEAFF. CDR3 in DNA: TGTGCCAGCAGTTCTACGGGGAAGGACACTGAAGCTTTCTTT.

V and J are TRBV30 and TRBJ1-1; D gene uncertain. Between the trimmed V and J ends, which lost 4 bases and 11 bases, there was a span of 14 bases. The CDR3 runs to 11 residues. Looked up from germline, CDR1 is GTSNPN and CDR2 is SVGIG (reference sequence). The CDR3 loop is CAWNTWGEAFF. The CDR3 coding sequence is TGTGCCTGGAACACCTGGGGAGAGGCTTTCTTT. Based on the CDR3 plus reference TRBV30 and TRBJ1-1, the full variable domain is SQTIHQWPATLVQPVGSPLSLECTVEGTSNPNLYWYRQAAGRGLQLLFYSVGIGQISSEVPQNLSASRPQDRQFILSSKKLLLSDSGFYLCAWNTWGEAFFGQGTRLTVV.

The CDR3 coding sequence is TGTGCCAGCAGCTTAGCGTTAGCGGAGGACTACAATGAGCAGTTCTTC. It yields the protein CASSLALAEDYNEQFF. This chain links TRBV7-9 with TRBJ2-1; perhaps TRBD2 as D (6 bases). Deletions cut 0 bases from V and 3 bases from J, with 12 bases between. The CDR3 has 16 amino acids. CDR1 and CDR2 from the germline V gene are SEHNR and FQNEAQ (reference sequence).

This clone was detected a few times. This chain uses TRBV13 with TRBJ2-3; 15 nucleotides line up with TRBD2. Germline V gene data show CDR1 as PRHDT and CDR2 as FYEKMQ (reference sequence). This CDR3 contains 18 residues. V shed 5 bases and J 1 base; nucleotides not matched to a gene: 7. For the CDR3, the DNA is TGTGCCAGCAGCCGGACTAGCGGGGGGGCCGGAGGCACAGATACGCAGTATTTT. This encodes CASSRTSGGAGGTDTQYF.

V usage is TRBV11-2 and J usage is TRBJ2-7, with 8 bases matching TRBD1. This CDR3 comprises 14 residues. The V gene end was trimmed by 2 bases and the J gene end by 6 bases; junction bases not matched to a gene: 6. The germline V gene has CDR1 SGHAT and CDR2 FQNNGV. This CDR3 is CASSLNRGNREQYF. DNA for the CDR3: TGTGCCAGCAGCTTAAACAGGGGGAACCGCGAGCAGTACTTC.

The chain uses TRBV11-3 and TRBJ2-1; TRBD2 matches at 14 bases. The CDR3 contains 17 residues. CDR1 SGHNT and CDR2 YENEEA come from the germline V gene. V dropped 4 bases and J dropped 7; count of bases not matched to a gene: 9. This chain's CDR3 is CASSSRLAGGPANEQFF. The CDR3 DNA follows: TGTGCCAGCAGCTCCAGACTAGCGGGAGGGCCGGCGAATGAGCAGTTCTTC.

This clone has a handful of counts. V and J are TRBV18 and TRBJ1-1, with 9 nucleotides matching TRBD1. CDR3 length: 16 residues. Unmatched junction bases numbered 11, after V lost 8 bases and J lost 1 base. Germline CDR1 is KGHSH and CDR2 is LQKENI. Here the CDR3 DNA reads TGTGCCAGCACTGGGACAGGGCCCCGGACGAACACTGAAGCTTTCTTT. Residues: CASTGTGPRTNTEAFF.

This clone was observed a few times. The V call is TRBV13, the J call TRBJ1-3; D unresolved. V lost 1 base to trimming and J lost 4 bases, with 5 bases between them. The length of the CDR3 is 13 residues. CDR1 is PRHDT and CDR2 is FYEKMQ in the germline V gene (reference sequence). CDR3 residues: CASSLVEGNTIYF. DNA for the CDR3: TGTGCCAGCAGCTTAGTAGAGGGAAACACCATATATTTT.

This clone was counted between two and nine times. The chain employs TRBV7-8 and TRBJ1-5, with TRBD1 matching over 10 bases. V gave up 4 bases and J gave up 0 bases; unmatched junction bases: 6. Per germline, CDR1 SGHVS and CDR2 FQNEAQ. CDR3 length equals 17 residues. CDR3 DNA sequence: TGTGCCAGCAGCTCCCGGGACAGGGGCCCTAGCAATCAGCCCCAGCATTTT. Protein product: CASSSRDRGPSNQPQHF.

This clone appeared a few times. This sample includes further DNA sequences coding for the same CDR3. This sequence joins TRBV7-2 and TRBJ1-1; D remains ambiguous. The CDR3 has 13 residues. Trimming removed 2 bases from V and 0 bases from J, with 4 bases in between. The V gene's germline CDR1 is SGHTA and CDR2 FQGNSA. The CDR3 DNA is TGTGCCAGCAGCTTATACATGAACACTGAAGCTTTCTTT. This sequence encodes CASSLYMNTEAFF.

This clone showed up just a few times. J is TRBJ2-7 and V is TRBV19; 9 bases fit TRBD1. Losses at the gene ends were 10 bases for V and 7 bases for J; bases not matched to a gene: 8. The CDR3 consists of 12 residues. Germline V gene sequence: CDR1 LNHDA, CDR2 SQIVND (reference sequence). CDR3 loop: CATSTGGREQYF. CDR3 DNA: TGTGCCACCTCTACAGGGGGCCGGGAGCAGTACTTC.

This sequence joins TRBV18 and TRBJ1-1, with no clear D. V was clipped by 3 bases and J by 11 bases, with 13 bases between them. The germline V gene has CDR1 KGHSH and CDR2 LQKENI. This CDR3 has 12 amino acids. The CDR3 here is CASSPGSDAAFF. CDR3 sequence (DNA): TGTGCCAGCTCACCCGGGAGCGATGCTGCTTTCTTT.

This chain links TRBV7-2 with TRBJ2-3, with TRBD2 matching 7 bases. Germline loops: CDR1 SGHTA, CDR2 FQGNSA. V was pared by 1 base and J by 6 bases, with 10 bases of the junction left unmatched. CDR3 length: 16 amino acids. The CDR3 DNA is TGTGCCAGCAGCTTAGTCGGGTGGGAGGGCCATGATACGCAGTATTTT. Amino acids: CASSLVGWEGHDTQYF. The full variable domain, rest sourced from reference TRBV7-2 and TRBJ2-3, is GAGVSQSPSNKVTEKGKDVELRCDPISGHTALYWYRQSLGQGLEFLIYFQGNSAPDKSGLPSDRFSAERTGGSVSTLTIQRTQQEDSAVYLCASSLVGWEGHDTQYFGPGTRLTVL.

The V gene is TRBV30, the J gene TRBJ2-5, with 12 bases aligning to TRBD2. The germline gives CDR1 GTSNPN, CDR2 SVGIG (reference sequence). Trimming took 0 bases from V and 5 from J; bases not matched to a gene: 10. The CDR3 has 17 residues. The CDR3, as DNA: TGTGCCTGGAGTGTGTCACTAGCGGGAGGAGGGGGTGAGACCCAGTACTTC. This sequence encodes CAWSVSLAGGGGETQYF.

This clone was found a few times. For the CDR3, the DNA is TGTGCCAGCAGCGCCGGGACAGGGAATTCACCCCTCCACTTT. Translating gives CASSAGTGNSPLHF. The chain couples TRBV7-9 to TRBJ1-6, with TRBD1 matching over 9 bases. This CDR3 has 14 amino acids. CDR1 is SEHNR, CDR2 FQNEAQ, per germline (reference sequence). V dropped 5 bases and J dropped 7; count of bases not matched to a gene: 3.

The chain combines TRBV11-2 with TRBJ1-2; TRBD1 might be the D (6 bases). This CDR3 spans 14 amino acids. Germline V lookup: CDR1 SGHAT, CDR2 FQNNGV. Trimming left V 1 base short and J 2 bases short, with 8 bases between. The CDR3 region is CASSLGDRNYGYTF. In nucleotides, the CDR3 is TGTGCCAGCAGCTTAGGAGACAGGAACTATGGCTACACCTTC.

CDR3 protein: CSFHRGNYGYTF. The CDR3 bases are TGCAGCTTCCACAGGGGCAACTATGGCTACACCTTC. The rearrangement uses TRBV29-1 and TRBJ1-2, with TRBD1 matching 7 bases. This CDR3 has 12 residues. Unmatched junction bases numbered 5, after V lost 8 bases and J lost 2 bases. The germline CDR1 and CDR2 sequences are SQVTM and ANQGSEA. The variable domain in full, with the rest retrieved from reference TRBV29-1 and TRBJ1-2, is SAVISQKPSRDICQRGTSLTIQCQVDSQVTMMFWYRQQPGQSLTLIATANQGSEATYESGFVIDKFPISRPNLTFSTLTVSNMSPEDSSIYLCSFHRGNYGYTFGSGTRLTVV.